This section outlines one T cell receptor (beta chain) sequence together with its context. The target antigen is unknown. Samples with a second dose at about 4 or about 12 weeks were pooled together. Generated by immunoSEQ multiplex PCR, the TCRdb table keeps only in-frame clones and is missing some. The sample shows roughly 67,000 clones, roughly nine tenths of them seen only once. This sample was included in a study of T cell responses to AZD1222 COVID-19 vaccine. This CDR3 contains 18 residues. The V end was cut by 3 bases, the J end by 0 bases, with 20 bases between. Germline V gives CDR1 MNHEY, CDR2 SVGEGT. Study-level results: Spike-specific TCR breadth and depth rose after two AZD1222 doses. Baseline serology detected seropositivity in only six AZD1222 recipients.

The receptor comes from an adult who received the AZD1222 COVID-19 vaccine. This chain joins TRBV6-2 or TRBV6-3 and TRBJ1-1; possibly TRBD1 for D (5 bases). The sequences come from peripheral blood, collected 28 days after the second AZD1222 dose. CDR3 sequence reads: CASSYESGRTLMNTEAFF. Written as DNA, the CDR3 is TGTGCCAGCAGTTATGAGTCGGGACGGACACTCATGAACACTGAAGCTTTCTTT.